The clone carrying this TCR beta chain has ten or more counts. What it binds is not known. Germline CDR1 and CDR2: MNHNS and SASEGT. Trimming shortened V by 6 bases and J by 3 bases, and 15 bases separated the two germline ends. The CDR3 loop spans 14 amino acids. One entry per CDR3 protein, called by TCRdb with MiXCR from the 5' RACE reads. The repertoire holds around 87,000 distinct CDR3 sequences, with approximately 12% as singletons. This sample is drawn from a study of spatial heterogeneity in lung cancer. Findings and caveats of the study: More often at tumor resection than at routine follow-up, ubiquitous expanded tumor TCRs were detected in the blood.

Time point defined: sample taken at primary tumor resection. Unsorted whole RNA from tumor, nontumor lung or frozen PBMC underwent sequencing. The donors, roughly 70 patients with untreated early-stage non-small cell lung cancer, provided the samples. The chain links TRBV6-1 to TRBJ2-7; D may be TRBD2 (6 bases). The sequencing used PBMCs, collected at surgery. This TCR was sampled from a male donor with early-stage non-small cell lung cancer. The chain's CDR3 is CASRNPGLNYEQYF. CDR3 bases: TGTGCCAGCAGAAACCCGGGACTCAACTACGAGCAGTACTTC.